This T cell receptor beta chain was recovered during a study of blood T cell repertoires in COVID-19. V lost 6 bases and J 5 bases, leaving 13 bases between the germline ends. The CDR3 contains 13 residues. Per the germline V gene, CDR1 is MNHEY and CDR2 is SVGAGI. Everyone who took part was 18 to 89 years old, and they came from about two dozen US areas. Assignment of participants to cohorts was predicated upon participant-reported clinical history. Cohort 3 donors were reported recovered after two negative PCRs, clearance, or symptom resolution. As handled by the study authors: Scientists estimated how many nucleated cells there were by amplifying reference gene primers. Data came from immunoSEQ multiplex PCR; TCRdb stores just in-frame clones and leaves some out. That table furnishes V, J and clone size, whereas the DNA furnished D and trimming. The table has a few hundred thousand clones, 80% to 90% seen once; the top ten hold roughly 1%.

The sequenced sample was PBMCs or T cells enriched from blood (not recorded which). The clonotype originates from a man aged 18 to 29 who had recovered from COVID-19. The rearrangement links TRBV6-5 to TRBJ1-1, with D maybe TRBD1 (6 bases). The CDR3 DNA reads as TGTGCCAGCAGAAGGGGGTCGTGGACTGAAGCTTTCTTT. It is translated as CASRRGSWTEAFF.